This T cell receptor (beta chain) is drawn from a study of T cell changes during pregnancy in multiple sclerosis. The germline gives CDR1 LNHDA, CDR2 SQIVND (reference sequence). Trimming took 7 bases from V and 7 from J; bases not matched to a gene: 5. The length of the CDR3 is 13 residues. Some clones are missing from TCRdb's copy, which holds only in-frame ones; the method was immunoSEQ multiplex PCR. The sample lists roughly 49,000 clones; roughly 91% were seen once. The input for sequencing was CD4+ T cells from peripheral blood mononuclear cells, taken in the second trimester of pregnancy. The V and J genes are TRBV19 and TRBJ1-4, with TRBD1 matching 8 bases. This TCR derives from a female donor with multiple sclerosis, enrolled in a pregnancy study. This CDR3 reads CASNSGGSEKLFF. CDR3 coding DNA: TGTGCCAGTAATTCAGGGGGCAGTGAAAAACTGTTTTTT.